This entry concerns a single T cell receptor (beta chain). Its antigen is currently unknown. Generated by immunoSEQ multiplex PCR, the TCRdb table keeps only in-frame clones and is missing some. The sample lists about 820,000 clones; roughly 92% were seen once. The germline V and J ends were trimmed by 1 base and 1 base, with 12 bases remaining between them. This CDR3 spans 16 amino acids. CDR1 is SGHDT, CDR2 YYEEEE, per germline. This specimen comes from a study of shared clonotypes between healthy human individuals. Overall study findings and caveats: Limitation of the genetic and exposure-history diversity represented came from the few donors.

Only CD45RO-negative cells positively selected for CCR7 counted as naive CD8 cells, so terminally differentiated effector memory CD45RA+ cells were excluded. Donors were healthy HIV-negative adults without recent acute infections or vaccinations. The donors, all of them Caucasian adults, lived in Nashville, Tennessee. The sample consisted of naive CD8+ T cells sorted from blood. This sequence was found in a young man in good health. The chain has TRBV5-6 and TRBJ2-1; D call uncertain. In DNA, the CDR3 is TGTGCCAGCAGCTTGATGGAATTGGGGTCCTACAATGAGCAGTTCTTC. The encoded protein is CASSLMELGSYNEQFF. Together with reference TRBV5-6 and TRBJ2-1, the CDR3 gives the full variable domain: DAGVTQSPTHLIKTRGQQVTLRCSPKSGHDTVSWYQQALGQGPQFIFQYYEEEERQRGNFPDRFSGHQFPNYSSELNVNALLLGDSALYLCASSLMELGSYNEQFFGPGTRLTVL.